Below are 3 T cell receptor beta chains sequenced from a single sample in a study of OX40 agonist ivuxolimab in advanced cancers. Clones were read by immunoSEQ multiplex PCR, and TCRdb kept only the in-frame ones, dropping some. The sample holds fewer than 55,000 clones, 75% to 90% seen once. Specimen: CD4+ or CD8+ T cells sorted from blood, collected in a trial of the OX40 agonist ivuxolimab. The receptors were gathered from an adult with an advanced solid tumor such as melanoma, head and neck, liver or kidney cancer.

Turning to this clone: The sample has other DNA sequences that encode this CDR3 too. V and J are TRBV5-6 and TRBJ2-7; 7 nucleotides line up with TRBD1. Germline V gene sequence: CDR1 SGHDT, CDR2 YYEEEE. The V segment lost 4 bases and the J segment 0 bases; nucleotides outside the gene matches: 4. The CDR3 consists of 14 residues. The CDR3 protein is CASSLGDSSYEQYF. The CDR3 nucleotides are TGTGCCAGCAGCCTGGGGGACAGCTCCTACGAGCAGTACTTC.

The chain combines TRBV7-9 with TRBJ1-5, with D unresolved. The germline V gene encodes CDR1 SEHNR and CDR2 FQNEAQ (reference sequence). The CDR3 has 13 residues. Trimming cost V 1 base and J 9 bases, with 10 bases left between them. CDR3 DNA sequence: TGTGCCAGCAGCTTAGACGGTGCGTGGCCCCAGCATTTT. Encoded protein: CASSLDGAWPQHF.

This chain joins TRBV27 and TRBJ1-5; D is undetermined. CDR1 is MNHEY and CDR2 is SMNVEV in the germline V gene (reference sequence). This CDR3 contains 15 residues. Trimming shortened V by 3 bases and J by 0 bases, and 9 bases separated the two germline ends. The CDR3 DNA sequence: TGTGCCAGCAGTTTCGACTGGAGTAGCAATCAGCCCCAGCATTTT. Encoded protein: CASSFDWSSNQPQHF.